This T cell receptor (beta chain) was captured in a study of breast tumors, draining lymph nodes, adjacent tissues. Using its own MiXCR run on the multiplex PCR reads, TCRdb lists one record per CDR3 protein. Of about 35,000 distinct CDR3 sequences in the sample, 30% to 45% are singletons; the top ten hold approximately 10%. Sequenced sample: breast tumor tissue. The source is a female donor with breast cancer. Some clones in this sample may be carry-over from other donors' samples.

CDR3 protein: CASSLGRPGTDTQYF. The CDR3 coding sequence is TGTGCCAGCAGCTTAGGCAGGCCAGGTACAGATACGCAGTATTTT. V is TRBV7-8 and J is TRBJ2-3; D ambiguous. Germline-derived CDR1 and CDR2 are SGHVS and FQNEAQ. This CDR3 is built from 15 residues. Deletions cut 1 base from V and 3 bases from J, with 11 bases between.